Listed below are T cell receptor beta chains from one sample, sequenced in a study of blood T cell repertoires in COVID-19. Clones were read by immunoSEQ multiplex PCR, and TCRdb kept only the in-frame ones, dropping some. This sample yields hundreds of thousands of clones, of which more than 80% are seen a single time; almost 1.5% belongs to the top ten. Sequenced sample: peripheral blood. Receptor source: a woman in her thirties with active or convalescent COVID-19. CDR3s include the opening cysteine and the closing phenylalanine or tryptophan. D genes are given only for firm matches. Size is stated for part of the rows, as once, few or many counts, or as a class when the clone is expanded.

clone_size d_call j_call v_call cdr3_nt cdr3_aa
- - TRBJ2-7 TRBV18 TGTGCCAGCTCCCGGGGTATAGGTAGCTCCTACGAGCAGTACTTC CASSRGIGSSYEQYF
- TRBD2 TRBJ2-1 TRBV10-3 TGTGCCATCAGTGGTGGGACTAGATTAGTCGATGAGCAGTTCTTC CAISGGTRLVDEQFF
- TRBD1 TRBJ1-6 TRBV10-3 TGTGCCATCAGGACAGGGGAAATTTCACCCCTCCACTTT CAIRTGEISPLHF
- - TRBJ1-1 TRBV19 TGTGCCAGTACCCCCAACCAGGTCATGAACACTGAAGCTTTCTTT CASTPNQVMNTEAFF
- - TRBJ1-1 TRBV7-9 TGTGCCAGCAGCTTAATCGGCGGGAAGAACACTGAAGCTTTCTTT CASSLIGGKNTEAFF
- - TRBJ1-2 TRBV5-4 TGTGCCAGCAGCTTTCGTGGGAACAGGCGTGGCTACACCTTC CASSFRGNRRGYTF
- TRBD1 TRBJ2-1 TRBV19 TGTGCCAGTAGTTCCGGACAGGGAGGCAATGAGCAGTTCTTC CASSSGQGGNEQFF
- - TRBJ2-1 TRBV27 TGTGCCACCCTCGGAAGGTGGAGCTCCTACAATGAGCAGTTCTTC CATLGRWSSYNEQFF
- - TRBJ1-1 TRBV3-1/TRBV3-2 TGTGCCAGCAGCCGTTTACAGGTGAACACTGAAGCTTTCTTT CASSRLQVNTEAFF
- - TRBJ2-3 TRBV3-1/TRBV3-2 TGTGCCAGCATCGACACAACTAGCACAGATACGCAGTATTTT CASIDTTSTDTQYF
- - TRBJ2-7 TRBV11-2 TGTGCCAGCAGCTTAGATCAAGAGACGGGAGTCTACGAGCAGTACTTC CASSLDQETGVYEQYF
- - TRBJ2-7 TRBV5-4 TGTGCCAGCAGCTTGTATGGTCCGGGTGAGCAGTACTTC CASSLYGPGEQYF
once TRBD1 TRBJ2-7 TRBV6-6 TGTGCCGCGGGGACAGGGCCGTACTACGAGCAGTACTTC CAAGTGPYYEQYF
- TRBD1 TRBJ1-4 TRBV7-8 TGTGCCAGCAGCCGGACAGGCCGACTTGAAAAACTGTTTTTT CASSRTGRLEKLFF
- - TRBJ2-1 TRBV27 TGTGCCAGCAGTTTACTGCCCAGCAATGGGGCGAGCTCCTACAATGAGCAGTTCTTC CASSLLPSNGASSYNEQFF
- - TRBJ1-3 TRBV6-2/TRBV6-3 TGTGCCAGCAGTTACTTGGTCGCAAGACTAGACTCTGGAAACACCATATATTTT CASSYLVARLDSGNTIYF
- TRBD2 TRBJ2-5 TRBV15 TGTGCCACCAGCGCATCTTTGTTCGGGGGGGCAGGGGAGACCCAGTACTTC CATSASLFGGAGETQYF
- - TRBJ1-6 TRBV9 TGTGCCAGCAGCGCCGCGGGTAATTCACCCCTCCACTTT CASSAAGNSPLHF
- - TRBJ2-5 TRBV18 TGTGCCAGCTCAGCGTACAGGGTGGGAGAGACCCAGTACTTC CASSAYRVGETQYF
- TRBD1 TRBJ1-5 TRBV19 TGTGCCAGTAGTCCGGGACAGCCACTCTCAAGCAATCAGCCCCAGCATTTT CASSPGQPLSSNQPQHF
- TRBD2 TRBJ2-3 TRBV5-4 TGTGCCAGCAGCCCCAGACTAGCGGCTAGGGATACGCAGTATTTT CASSPRLAARDTQYF
once TRBD2 TRBJ2-1 TRBV6-5 TGTGCCAGCAGTCTAGCGGGAGAAGTCAATGAGCAGTTCTTC CASSLAGEVNEQFF
- TRBD1 TRBJ2-7 TRBV29-1 TGCAGCGTTTTTGGACAGGGACATCAGTACGAGCAGTACTTC CSVFGQGHQYEQYF
few TRBD1 TRBJ2-5 TRBV14 TGTGCCAGCAGCCCTAGGACAGGGGGTAGGGAGACCCAGTACTTC CASSPRTGGRETQYF
- TRBD1 TRBJ2-7 TRBV6-5 TGTGCCAGCAGCAGGGACAGGGGGCTCCGCGAGCAGTACTTC CASSRDRGLREQYF
once - TRBJ2-1 TRBV19 TGTGCCAGTAGTATTTCCGGGAACAATGAGCAGTTCTTC CASSISGNNEQFF
- - TRBJ1-5 TRBV5-1 TGCGCCAGCAGCTTGCGAGGAGGGAGCAATCAGCCCCAGCATTTT CASSLRGGSNQPQHF
- TRBD1 TRBJ2-5 TRBV5-1 TGCGCCAGCAGCTTGGTCGCCAGGGGGTCAGAGACCCAGTACTTC CASSLVARGSETQYF
- - TRBJ2-7 TRBV19 TGTGCCAGTAGAGATCAGGGGGGCTCCTACGAGCAGTACTTC CASRDQGGSYEQYF
- TRBD1 TRBJ1-1 TRBV6-5 TGTGCCAGCAGTCAGGGGGGTACTGAAGCTTTCTTT CASSQGGTEAFF
- - TRBJ2-7 TRBV6-5 TGTGCCAGCAAAGCAGCGGCTTCAACCTACGAGCAGTACTTC CASKAAASTYEQYF
once TRBD2 TRBJ2-1 TRBV27 TGTGCCAGCAGTCGGCCGGGACTAGCGGGGGGCAATGAGCAGTTCTTC CASSRPGLAGGNEQFF
- TRBD2 TRBJ2-3 TRBV5-4 TGTGCCAGCACGGAGCGGGGGGGCTACACAGATACGCAGTATTTT CASTERGGYTDTQYF
- TRBD1 TRBJ1-5 TRBV15 TGTGCCACCAGCAGGGGGGACAGTCCGGAACAGCCCCAGCATTTT CATSRGDSPEQPQHF
once - TRBJ2-1 TRBV7-5 TGTGTCAGAAGCTCTCCAGCGGGAGGTCGCAATGAGCAGTTCTTC CVRSSPAGGRNEQFF
- TRBD2 TRBJ2-7 TRBV2 TGTGCCAGCAGTGCAGCGGGGGGGTCGTACGAGCAGTACTTC CASSAAGGSYEQYF
- - TRBJ1-6 TRBV5-6 TGTGCCAGCAGCTTGGGGACCAGGGGATCGGATTCACCCCTCCACTTT CASSLGTRGSDSPLHF
- - TRBJ1-4 TRBV7-2 TGTGCCAGCAGCCCTAGCCCCCCAGGGGTGGCTAATGAAAAACTGTTTTTT CASSPSPPGVANEKLFF
- TRBD2 TRBJ2-2 TRBV5-6 TGTGCCACCTACCCAGGAGCGGGAGGGCCCGGGGAGCTGTTTTTT CATYPGAGGPGELFF
- TRBD2 TRBJ2-1 TRBV4-2 TGTGCCAGCAGCCTTACTAGCGGGTCCTACAATGAGCAGTTCTTC CASSLTSGSYNEQFF
- - TRBJ1-2 TRBV28 TGTGCCAGCAAGAGCCCACAGGCCTACTATGGCTACACCTTC CASKSPQAYYGYTF
- TRBD1 TRBJ1-2 TRBV5-6 TGTGCCAGCACCGGACAGGGGACGCGAGGCTACACCTTC CASTGQGTRGYTF
- - TRBJ2-7 TRBV29-1 TGCAGCGTTGAAACTTCCTACGAGCAGTACTTC CSVETSYEQYF
- - TRBJ1-1 TRBV29-1 TGCAGCGGTCAGTTAAGTTTAAAGACTGAAGCTTTCTTT CSGQLSLKTEAFF
- - TRBJ2-2 TRBV27 TGTGCCAGCAGTTTTTGGCAGAACGCGAACACCGGGGAGCTGTTTTTT CASSFWQNANTGELFF
- TRBD1 TRBJ1-5 TRBV10-2 TGCGCCAGCAGAAGGGACAGGGGAGATTTACAGCCCCAGCATTTT CASRRDRGDLQPQHF
- - TRBJ1-1 TRBV29-1 TGCAGCGTTACCCGAGCGGGTTCCAGGAACACTGAAGCTTTCTTT CSVTRAGSRNTEAFF
- - TRBJ2-1 TRBV18 TGTGCCAGCTCACTAAGTCCACTAGCAGACTACAATGAGCAGTTCTTC CASSLSPLADYNEQFF
- - TRBJ1-1 TRBV6-5 TGTGCCAGCGAGACAGGCTATGAAGCTTTCTTT CASETGYEAFF
- TRBD1 TRBJ2-7 TRBV6-1 TGTGCCAGCAGTGAATACCCGGGACAGGTCTCCTACGAGCAGTACTTC CASSEYPGQVSYEQYF
- TRBD2 TRBJ2-1 TRBV29-1 TGCAGCGTTGTGAGTGCTAGCGGGATTCTTAATGAGCAGTTCTTC CSVVSASGILNEQFF
once - TRBJ1-1 TRBV4-2 TGTGCCAGCAGCCAAGAAGGCGGTAACATGAACACTGAAGCTTTCTTT CASSQEGGNMNTEAFF